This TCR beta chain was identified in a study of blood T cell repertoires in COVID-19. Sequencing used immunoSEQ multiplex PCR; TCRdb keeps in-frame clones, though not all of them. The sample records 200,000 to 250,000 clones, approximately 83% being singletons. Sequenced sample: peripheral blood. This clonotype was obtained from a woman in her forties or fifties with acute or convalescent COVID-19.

CDR3 protein: CASSFRVTYNEQFF. In nucleotides, the CDR3 is TGTGCCAGCAGTTTCAGGGTTACCTACAATGAGCAGTTCTTC. This chain uses TRBV28 with TRBJ2-1, with D possibly matching TRBD1 (5 bases). The CDR3 extends over 14 amino acids. Trimming removed 3 bases at V and 2 bases at J, with 8 bases between. Germline V gene lookup returns CDR1 MDHEN and CDR2 SYDVKM.